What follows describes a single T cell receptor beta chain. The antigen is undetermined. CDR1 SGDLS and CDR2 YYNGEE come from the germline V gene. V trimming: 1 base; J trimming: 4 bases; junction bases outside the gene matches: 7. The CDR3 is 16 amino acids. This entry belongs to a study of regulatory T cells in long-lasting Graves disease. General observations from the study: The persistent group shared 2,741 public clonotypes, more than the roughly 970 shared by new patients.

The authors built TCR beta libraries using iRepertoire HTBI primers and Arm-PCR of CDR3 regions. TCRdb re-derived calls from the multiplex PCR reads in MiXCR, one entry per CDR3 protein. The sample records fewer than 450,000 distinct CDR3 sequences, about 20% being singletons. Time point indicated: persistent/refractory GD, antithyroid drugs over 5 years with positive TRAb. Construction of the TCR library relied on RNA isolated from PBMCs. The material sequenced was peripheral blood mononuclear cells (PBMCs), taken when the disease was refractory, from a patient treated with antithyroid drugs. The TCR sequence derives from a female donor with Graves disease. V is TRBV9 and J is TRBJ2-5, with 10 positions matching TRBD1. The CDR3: CASSVTDRGLGETQYF. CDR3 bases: TGTGCCAGCAGCGTAACCGACAGGGGGCTGGGAGAGACCCAGTACTTC.